The 28 T cell receptor beta chains given below trace back to one sample, sequenced in a study of cytomegalovirus exposure and HLA in healthy donors. PCR amplification relied on 60 Vbeta primers (plus 13 Jbeta primers). Produced via immunoSEQ multiplex PCR; TCRdb's table is partial and in-frame only. The profile shows 180,000 or so clones, about three quarters of them singletons. Sequenced: PBMCs. These TCRs come from a man aged 50 or older in good health and CMV-seropositive.

With respect to this clone: Other nucleotide sequences from this sample produce the same CDR3. The V and J genes are TRBV15 and TRBJ1-4, with D unresolved. Trimming took 0 bases from V and 0 from J, leaving 11 bases between them. Germline CDR1 LNHNV, CDR2 YYDKDF (reference sequence). The CDR3 contains 17 residues. The CDR3 loop reads CATSRDPSGATNEKLFF. The DNA of the CDR3 is TGTGCCACCAGCAGAGATCCCTCCGGTGCAACTAATGAAAAACTGTTTTTT. Together with reference TRBV15 and TRBJ1-4, the CDR3 gives the full variable domain: DAMVIQNPRYQVTQFGKPVTLSCSQTLNHNVMYWYQQKSSQAPKLLFHYYDKDFNNEADTPDNFQSRRPNTSFCFLDIRSPGLGDTAMYLCATSRDPSGATNEKLFFGSGTQLSVL.

The rearrangement links TRBV5-1 to TRBJ1-1; TRBD1 is a possible D gene (5 bases). This CDR3 is 13 amino acids long. Germline-derived CDR1 and CDR2 are SGHRS and YFSETQ. Deletions cut 0 bases from V and 7 bases from J, with 10 bases between. The CDR3 nucleotides are TGCGCCAGCAGCTTGGGTGGGGGAGGTGAAGCTTTCTTT. It is translated as CASSLGGGGEAFF.

The CDR3 protein is CASSLTLDRDTDTQYF. CDR3 nucleotides: TGCGCCAGCAGCTTGACCCTGGACAGGGACACAGATACGCAGTATTTT. The genes are TRBV5-1 and TRBJ2-3; 8 positions agree with TRBD1. The length of the CDR3 is 16 residues. The V gene end was trimmed by 1 base and the J gene end by 2 bases; junction bases not matched to a gene: 6. Germline CDR1 SGHRS, CDR2 YFSETQ. Full variable domain (missing parts from reference TRBV5-1 and TRBJ2-3): KAGVTQTPRYLIKTRGQQVTLSCSPISGHRSVSWYQQTPGQGLQFLFEYFSETQRNKGNFPGRFSGRQFSNSRSEMNVSTLELGDSALYLCASSLTLDRDTDTQYFGPGTRLTVL.

The chain couples TRBV30 to TRBJ1-2, with 8 bases that match TRBD1. There are 12 residues in the CDR3. CDR1 and CDR2 (germline): GTSNPN, SVGIG (reference sequence). V lost 3 bases, J lost 9 bases, and 6 bases stayed unmatched. The CDR3 here is CAWSQGAFSYTF. CDR3 in DNA: TGTGCCTGGAGCCAGGGGGCCTTTAGCTACACCTTC.

This clone occurred a few times. The V gene is TRBV6-1, the J gene TRBJ1-4, with D possibly TRBD1 on 5 matching bases. Germline V gives CDR1 MNHNS, CDR2 SASEGT. The ends were cut back, 2 bases at V and 8 bases at J, with 9 bases in the middle. The CDR3 contains 13 residues. DNA for the CDR3: TGTGCCAGCAGTGAACCAGGGTGGGAAAAACTGTTTTTT. Translation gives CASSEPGWEKLFF.

This clone was observed once. The chain uses TRBV11-2 and TRBJ2-3; tentatively, D is TRBD2 (6 bases). V was shortened by 7 bases and J by 6 bases, with 11 bases between the two germline ends. CDR3 size: 12 residues. The germline V gene encodes CDR1 SGHAT and CDR2 FQNNGV. CDR3 sequence reads: CASNPREDTQYF. CDR3 in DNA: TGTGCCAGCAACCCCCGGGAGGATACGCAGTATTTT.

The rearrangement links TRBV2 to TRBJ2-7; D is possibly TRBD1 (6 bases). CDR3 size: 12 residues. V lost 6 bases and J 0 bases, leaving 6 bases between the germline ends. CDR1 is SNHLY, CDR2 FYNNEI, per germline. The chain's CDR3 is CASRQGSYEQYF. Here the CDR3 DNA reads TGTGCCAGCAGACAGGGCTCCTACGAGCAGTACTTC. The entire variable domain, with the rest obtained from reference TRBV2 and TRBJ2-7, is as follows: EPEVTQTPSHQVTQMGQEVILRCVPISNHLYFYWYRQILGQKVEFLVSFYNNEISEKSEIFDDQFSVERPDGSNFTLKIRSTKLEDSAMYFCASRQGSYEQYFGPGTRLTVT.

V and J are TRBV19 and TRBJ1-6; no clear D gene. The V and J ends lost 4 bases and 5 bases respectively, with 9 bases between them. CDR1 LNHDA and CDR2 SQIVND come from the germline V gene (reference sequence). CDR3 length: 14 amino acids. The CDR3 reads CASSNGPNNSPLHF. The CDR3 DNA follows: TGTGCCAGTAGTAATGGGCCCAATAATTCACCCCTCCACTTT.

The chain links TRBV5-1 to TRBJ2-2; 12 bases agree with TRBD2. V was pared by 4 bases and J by 5 bases, with 0 bases of the junction left unmatched. Germline CDR1 SGHRS, CDR2 YFSETQ. The length of the CDR3 is 14 residues. The CDR3, as DNA: TGCGCCAGCAGCGGGACTAGCGGGACCGGGGAGCTGTTTTTT. Amino acids: CASSGTSGTGELFF.

V and J are TRBV19 and TRBJ2-6; D is perhaps TRBD2 (5 bases). The CDR3 loop spans 15 amino acids. Trimming cost V 3 bases and J 2 bases, with 8 bases left between them. From germline, CDR1 is LNHDA and CDR2 SQIVND (reference sequence). CDR3 loop: CASSIEGTGANVLTF. The CDR3 DNA reads as TGTGCCAGTAGTATCGAGGGCACTGGGGCCAACGTCCTGACTTTC. Together with reference TRBV19 and TRBJ2-6, the CDR3 gives the full variable domain: DGGITQSPKYLFRKEGQNVTLSCEQNLNHDAMYWYRQDPGQGLRLIYYSQIVNDFQKGDIAEGYSVSREKKESFPLTVTSAQKNPTAFYLCASSIEGTGANVLTFGAGSRLTVL.

J is TRBJ1-2 and V is TRBV4-1; D is ambiguous. Germline assignment: CDR1 MGHRA and CDR2 YSYEKL. The ends were cut back, 3 bases at V and 0 bases at J, with 11 bases in the middle. This CDR3 spans 15 amino acids. CDR3 loop: CASSQLGEANYGYTF. CDR3 in DNA: TGCGCCAGCAGCCAGCTCGGGGAAGCTAACTATGGCTACACCTTC.

J is TRBJ2-7 and V is TRBV28; 7 bases agree with TRBD1. The CDR3 extends over 14 amino acids. V gave up 6 bases and J gave up 5 bases; unmatched junction bases: 10. Germline loops: CDR1 MDHEN, CDR2 SYDVKM. CDR3 sequence: CASSAAGTAHEQYV. CDR3 nucleotides: TGTGCCAGCAGCGCAGCCGGGACAGCCCACGAGCAGTACGTC.

The chain links TRBV19 to TRBJ1-5; D gene ambiguous. Germline CDR1 reads LNHDA; CDR2 reads SQIVND (reference sequence). Deletions cut 4 bases from V and 0 bases from J, with 10 bases between. This CDR3 region has 15 residues. CDR3 bases: TGTGCCAGTAGTAGTCAGTCATATAGCAATCAGCCCCAGCATTTT. Translating it yields CASSSQSYSNQPQHF.

This clone was seen only a few times. The J gene is TRBJ2-6, the V gene TRBV4-3, with a tentative D call TRBD2 (6 bases). Germline V gives CDR1 LGHNA, CDR2 YSLEER. V dropped 1 base and J dropped 4 bases, with 14 bases sitting between them. The CDR3 has 17 residues. For the CDR3, the DNA is TGCGCCAGCAGCCAAGTGGCGGGGTACGGGGGGGCCAACGTCCTGACTTTC. Its protein product is CASSQVAGYGGANVLTF.

The chain carries TRBV19 and TRBJ2-1; 15 bases match TRBD2. CDR1 is LNHDA, CDR2 SQIVND, per germline (reference sequence). Losses at the gene ends were 3 bases for V and 4 bases for J; bases not matched to a gene: 4. The CDR3 length is 17 residues. The CDR3 DNA sequence: TGTGCCAGTAGTATTGGGACTAGCGGGGGGCGGTACAATGAGCAGTTCTTC. Residues: CASSIGTSGGRYNEQFF.

Concerning this clone: Within the sample, other DNA sequences also encode this same CDR3. The V and J genes are TRBV27 and TRBJ2-5; 7 nucleotides line up with TRBD2. Per the germline V gene, CDR1 is MNHEY and CDR2 is SMNVEV (reference sequence). The CDR3 runs to 15 residues. The V gene end was trimmed by 2 bases and the J gene end by 1 base; junction bases not matched to a gene: 4. The CDR3 DNA is TGTGCCAGCAGTTTAGCGGGGGTAGTCCAAGAGACCCAGTACTTC. It yields the protein CASSLAGVVQETQYF.

The chain links TRBV4-1 to TRBJ1-1; TRBD1 matches 8 bases. J gave up 0 bases and V 4 bases, and 4 bases lay outside the gene matches. Germline V gene data show CDR1 as MGHRA and CDR2 as YSYEKL. The CDR3 consists of 15 residues. The CDR3 DNA follows: TGCGCCAGCAGCCCCCGACAGGGGATGAACACTGAAGCTTTCTTT. This translates into CASSPRQGMNTEAFF.

This clone was found a few times. The chain combines TRBV2 with TRBJ2-2; tentatively, D is TRBD2 (6 bases). V gave up 3 bases and J gave up 6 bases, with 14 bases separating them. CDR1 and CDR2 (germline): SNHLY, FYNNEI. CDR3 length: 15 amino acids. The DNA of the CDR3 is TGTGCCAGCAGTGAGGGTTGGAGGGAAGCCGGGGAGCTGTTTTTT. The encoded protein is CASSEGWREAGELFF.

V and J are TRBV6-5 and TRBJ2-5; 12 bases align to TRBD1. The closer fit of TRBJ2-7 to the DNA end suggests the J call may be wrong. CDR3 length: 16 residues. The germline V gene encodes CDR1 MNHEY and CDR2 SVGAGI. In nucleotides, the CDR3 is TGTGCCAGCAGTTACTCGGGGACAGGGGGCGTATACGAGCAGTACTTC. Its translation: CASSYSGTGGVYEQYF.

The genes are TRBV7-9 and TRBJ2-7, with D maybe TRBD1 (5 bases). The CDR3 sequence is 12 residues long. Germline CDR1 SEHNR, CDR2 FQNEAQ (reference sequence). The CDR3 spells CSSSLGGAEQYV. The CDR3 DNA sequence: TGTTCCAGCAGCTTAGGTGGGGCCGAGCAGTACGTC.

This chain uses TRBV5-1 with TRBJ2-1, with 9 positions matching TRBD1. CDR1 and CDR2 (germline): SGHRS, YFSETQ. The junction had 8 bases not matched to a gene; V was cut back by 4 bases and J by 6 bases. The CDR3 extends over 15 amino acids. CDR3 sequence (DNA): TGCGCCAGCAGCGCACGGACAGGGGTCCCCAATGAGCAGTTCTTC. Amino acids: CASSARTGVPNEQFF.

The V call is TRBV7-7, the J call TRBJ1-6; the D gene is possibly TRBD1 (5 bases). The CDR3 loop spans 14 amino acids. Germline values: CDR1 SSHAT, CDR2 FNYEAQ (reference sequence). V lost 9 bases and J lost 6, with 15 bases in between. The DNA of the CDR3 is TGTGCCAGAAGATACAGGACGCCTAATTCACCCCTCCACTTT. It codes for CARRYRTPNSPLHF.

This clone appeared a few times. V is TRBV6-6 and J is TRBJ2-3, with 7 bases that match TRBD1. Germline V CDR1 and CDR2: MNHNY, SVGAGI (reference sequence). The ends lost 7 bases at V and 8 bases at J; junction bases unmatched: 3. The CDR3 loop spans 11 amino acids. The DNA for the CDR3 is TGTGCCAGCAACCCAGGGGGTACGCAGTATTTT. As protein: CASNPGGTQYF.

The chain joins TRBV6-1 to TRBJ1-1; D gene uncertain. Germline loops: CDR1 MNHNS, CDR2 SASEGT. The CDR3 has 12 amino acids. The chain's CDR3 is CADGVRGTEAFF. The CDR3 nucleotides read TGTGCGGACGGAGTTCGGGGCACTGAAGCTTTCTTT.

The chain carries TRBV6-1 and TRBJ1-5; 8 nucleotides align to TRBD1. Trimming took 3 bases from V and 7 from J; bases not matched to a gene: 2. Germline assignment: CDR1 MNHNS and CDR2 SASEGT. The CDR3 has 13 residues. CDR3 loop: CASSETGEQPQHF. The CDR3 coding sequence is TGTGCCAGCAGTGAGACAGGGGAACAGCCCCAGCATTTT.

The V gene is TRBV5-4, the J gene TRBJ2-1; 12 bases are shared with TRBD2. The trim removed 4 bases at V and 2 bases at J, leaving 4 bases unmatched. This CDR3 spans 16 amino acids. CDR1 is SGHNT and CDR2 is YYREEE in the germline V gene (reference sequence). The CDR3 loop is CASSTGLAGAYNEQFF. CDR3 sequence (DNA): TGTGCCAGCAGCACGGGACTAGCGGGTGCCTACAATGAGCAGTTCTTC. Full variable domain (remainder filled in from reference TRBV5-4 and TRBJ2-1): ETGVTQSPTHLIKTRGQQVTLRCSSQSGHNTVSWYQQALGQGPQFIFQYYREEENGRGNFPPRFSGLQFPNYSSELNVNALELDDSALYLCASSTGLAGAYNEQFFGPGTRLTVL.

This clone was seen repeatedly, ten times or more. The V and J genes are TRBV2 and TRBJ1-4, with D perhaps TRBD1 (5 bases). The CDR3 length is 14 residues. Germline CDR1 reads SNHLY; CDR2 reads FYNNEI. V lost 3 bases to trimming and J lost 6 bases, with 11 bases between them. CDR3 residues: CASSDRGRDEKLFF. In DNA form, the CDR3 reads TGTGCCAGCAGTGATCGAGGCAGGGATGAAAAACTGTTTTTT.

V usage is TRBV7-6 and J usage is TRBJ2-7; perhaps TRBD2 as D (5 bases). Germline V gene sequence: CDR1 SGHVS, CDR2 FNYEAQ. Deletions cut 5 bases from V and 3 bases from J, with 11 bases between. CDR3 length: 13 amino acids. CDR3 sequence reads: CASSPGSIYEQYF. CDR3 in DNA: TGTGCCAGCAGCCCGGGGTCGATCTACGAGCAGTACTTC.